A single T cell receptor beta chain is shown here with its context. These data belong to a study of blood T cells in healthy people across ages. The CDR3 contains 15 residues. Germline V CDR1 and CDR2: DFQATT, SNEGSKA (reference sequence). The amount of total RNA extracted per sample was at least 5 micrograms. Alongside a J-beta primer mix, a sample-barcoded 5' primer served in a second PCR lasting about 7 to 11 cycles. TCRdb re-derived calls from the 5' RACE reads in MiXCR, one entry per CDR3 protein. Of about 650,000 distinct CDR3 sequences listed, less than 40% were seen once; the top ten hold 15%.

The chain couples TRBV20-1 to TRBJ2-4; TRBD1 agrees at 10 bases. The better agreement between TRBJ2-7 and the DNA end casts doubt on the J call. The source of this sequence is an elderly woman in good health. The material sequenced was blood. Written as DNA, the CDR3 is TGCAGTGCATGGGCCTCGGGACAGGGGAACTACGAGCAGTACTTC. This codes for CSAWASGQGNYEQYF.